Included here is one T cell receptor beta chain sequence, with context. The CDR3 contains 17 residues. Per germline, CDR1 SGHRS and CDR2 YFSETQ. The V and J ends lost 0 bases and 1 base, in that order; junction bases with no gene match: 7. Assay: immunoSEQ multiplex PCR; the TCRdb copy retains only in-frame clones and omits some. The repertoire includes around 2,000,000 clones, about 95% of them detected once, and 0.13% sits in the top ten. Everyone who donated was a Caucasian adult who lived in Nashville, Tennessee. These data are taken from a study of shared clonotypes between healthy human individuals. Background on the study: Per donor, CD8 memory used one plate, CD8 naive used two, CD4 memory used three and CD4 naive used three.

Sequencing used naive CD4+ T cells sorted from blood. The subset: CD45RA+ positively selected. The rearrangement uses TRBV5-1 and TRBJ2-1, with TRBD1 matching over 7 bases. The sequence was obtained from a young man in good health. CDR3 bases: TGCGCCAGCAGCTTGGGGTCGGCGACAGGGTCCTACAATGAGCAGTTCTTC. Its translation: CASSLGSATGSYNEQFF.